These T cell receptor beta chains were read from a single sample in a study of T cells in Graves' hyperthyroidism and ophthalmopathy. Via MiXCR, TCRdb re-called the multiplex PCR reads, giving one row per CDR3 protein. The table has some 760,000 distinct CDR3 sequences, approximately 14% seen once; the top ten hold about 9.4%. Material for sequencing was blood. All receptors come from a woman aged 18-30 years with Graves' hyperthyroidism. CDR3s include the opening cysteine and the closing phenylalanine or tryptophan. The D gene is left open where the match is weak. Not every row has a clone size; where given, it reads once, few, many or a size class.

abundance: many; j_gene: TRBJ2-1; d_gene: -; v_gene: TRBV24-1; CDR3nt: TGTGCCACCAGTTCCTCGGCCGGGACCCAGGCGGGCAATGAGCAGTTCTTC; CDR3aa: CATSSSAGTQAGNEQFF
abundance: few; j_gene: TRBJ2-7; d_gene: -; v_gene: TRBV19; CDR3nt: TGTGCCAGTAGTATCGTGGGGGAGGAGCAGTACTTC; CDR3aa: CASSIVGEEQYF
abundance: -; j_gene: TRBJ2-1; d_gene: -; v_gene: TRBV7-9; CDR3nt: TGTGCCAGCAGCATATTGGAACGGTCCTACAATGAGCAGTTCTTC; CDR3aa: CASSILERSYNEQFF
abundance: few; j_gene: TRBJ2-1; d_gene: -; v_gene: TRBV18; CDR3nt: TGTGCCAGCTCAAACTATCAGTGGGTAGAAAATGAGCAGTTCTTC; CDR3aa: CASSNYQWVENEQFF
abundance: many; j_gene: TRBJ2-5; d_gene: -; v_gene: TRBV5-1; CDR3nt: TGTGCCAGCAGTTTAGGGGGAGAAGAGACCCAGTACTTC; CDR3aa: CASSLGGEETQYF
abundance: few; j_gene: TRBJ2-1; d_gene: TRBD2; v_gene: TRBV6-6; CDR3nt: TGTGCCAGCAGTTACTCCGGACTAGCGGGGACCGGCAGTGAGCAGTTCTTC; CDR3aa: CASSYSGLAGTGSEQFF
abundance: few; j_gene: TRBJ1-5; d_gene: TRBD1; v_gene: TRBV6-2/TRBV6-3; CDR3nt: TGTGCCAGCAGTTGGGACAGGGGGACTCAGCCCCAGCATTTT; CDR3aa: CASSWDRGTQPQHF
abundance: -; j_gene: TRBJ2-6; d_gene: -; v_gene: TRBV11-2; CDR3nt: TGTGCCAGCAGCTCCCCCCGAACGGGGACCTTATCTGGGGCCAACGTCCTGACTTTC; CDR3aa: CASSSPRTGTLSGANVLTF
abundance: many; j_gene: TRBJ2-5; d_gene: -; v_gene: TRBV28; CDR3nt: TGTGCCAGCAGCCTACCCAAGGTCAAGCGTCAACAAGAGACCCAGTACTTC; CDR3aa: CASSLPKVKRQQETQYF
abundance: many; j_gene: TRBJ1-5; d_gene: -; v_gene: TRBV3-1; CDR3nt: TGTGCCAGCAGCCAAGATGCAGCGCCCCATCAGCCCCAGCATTTT; CDR3aa: CASSQDAAPHQPQHF
abundance: many; j_gene: TRBJ1-1; d_gene: -; v_gene: TRBV6-1; CDR3nt: TGTGCCAGCAGTCGTACCGGGGGGGTCCCTGAAGCTTTCTTT; CDR3aa: CASSRTGGVPEAFF
abundance: many; j_gene: TRBJ1-2; d_gene: -; v_gene: TRBV28; CDR3nt: TGTGCCAGCAGTTCGCAGGGCTCTAACTATGGCTACACCTTC; CDR3aa: CASSSQGSNYGYTF
abundance: many; j_gene: TRBJ1-1; d_gene: -; v_gene: TRBV4-3; CDR3nt: TGCGCCAGCAGCCAAGATGTAGAGAACACTGAAGCTTTCTTT; CDR3aa: CASSQDVENTEAFF
abundance: many; j_gene: TRBJ2-7; d_gene: -; v_gene: TRBV20-1; CDR3nt: TGCAGTGCTAGAGTAAGCACGGCGAATGAGCAGTACTTC; CDR3aa: CSARVSTANEQYF
abundance: -; j_gene: TRBJ2-2; d_gene: -; v_gene: TRBV5-1; CDR3nt: TGCGCCAGCAGCTGGATCATCGGCGGACTGAACACCGGGGAGCTGTTTTTT; CDR3aa: CASSWIIGGLNTGELFF
abundance: many; j_gene: TRBJ2-2; d_gene: TRBD2; v_gene: TRBV6-6; CDR3nt: TGTGCCAGCAGTTACTCAGGACTAGCGACGAACACCGGGGAGCTGTTTTTT; CDR3aa: CASSYSGLATNTGELFF
abundance: many; j_gene: TRBJ2-5; d_gene: TRBD2; v_gene: TRBV6-5; CDR3nt: TGTGCCAGCAGTTACTCTGGACTAGCGGGACTCCTCCAAGAGACCCAGTACTTC; CDR3aa: CASSYSGLAGLLQETQYF
abundance: few; j_gene: TRBJ2-1; d_gene: -; v_gene: TRBV19; CDR3nt: TGTGCCAGTAGTATAGAGTCCTGGGACCTCAGGAGGAATGAGCAGTTCTTC; CDR3aa: CASSIESWDLRRNEQFF
abundance: many; j_gene: TRBJ1-2; d_gene: TRBD1; v_gene: TRBV5-6; CDR3nt: TGTGCCAGCAGCCGAATGCTACAGGGGAGCGATGGCTACACCTTC; CDR3aa: CASSRMLQGSDGYTF
abundance: many; j_gene: TRBJ2-1; d_gene: TRBD2; v_gene: TRBV11-2; CDR3nt: TGTGCCAGCAGTAGCGGGGCGAGCTCCTACAATGAGCAGTTCTTC; CDR3aa: CASSSGASSYNEQFF
abundance: -; j_gene: TRBJ2-1; d_gene: TRBD1; v_gene: TRBV5-1; CDR3nt: TGCGCCAGCCGGGACAGGGGTGCTTTACAGTTTTACAATGAGCAGTTCTTC; CDR3aa: CASRDRGALQFYNEQFF
abundance: many; j_gene: TRBJ1-1; d_gene: -; v_gene: TRBV11-2; CDR3nt: TGTGCCAGCAGCCGGGGGACAAGGAACACTGAAGCTTTCTTT; CDR3aa: CASSRGTRNTEAFF
abundance: many; j_gene: TRBJ2-3; d_gene: TRBD2; v_gene: TRBV7-2; CDR3nt: TGTGCCAGCAGCTTGGCTAGCGGAAGATACGATACGCAGTATTTT; CDR3aa: CASSLASGRYDTQYF
abundance: many; j_gene: TRBJ2-3; d_gene: -; v_gene: TRBV28; CDR3nt: TGTGCCAGCAGTCCCGGACTATACCTATATACGCAGTATTTT; CDR3aa: CASSPGLYLYTQYF
abundance: few; j_gene: TRBJ2-1; d_gene: TRBD2; v_gene: TRBV9; CDR3nt: TGTGCCAGCAGCGGACGGGAGGTTCTCTCTGATGAGCAGTTCTTC; CDR3aa: CASSGREVLSDEQFF
abundance: many; j_gene: TRBJ2-1; d_gene: -; v_gene: TRBV12-5; CDR3nt: TGTGCTAGTGGTTTGGTACGAGTACAAGGGGAAATCTCCTACAATGAGCAGTTCTTC; CDR3aa: CASGLVRVQGEISYNEQFF
abundance: few; j_gene: TRBJ2-1; d_gene: -; v_gene: TRBV18; CDR3nt: TGTGCCAGCTCACCGGGAGCAGGGCCCAATGAGCAGTTCTTC; CDR3aa: CASSPGAGPNEQFF
abundance: many; j_gene: TRBJ2-1; d_gene: -; v_gene: TRBV6-5; CDR3nt: TGTGCCAGCAGTTACCAAATTGGGGGGGCCTCCTACAATGAGCAGTTCTTC; CDR3aa: CASSYQIGGASYNEQFF